A selection of T cell receptor beta chains follows, all from one sample in a study of control samples from healthy donors and cancer patients. Measured with immunoSEQ multiplex PCR; TCRdb has only the in-frame clones, and not every one. The sample has about 83,000 clones, roughly nine tenths seen once. Sequencing was done on a sample of blood. The receptors stem from a man aged 50 or older in good health. Each CDR3 is given with its conserved first and last residue. Fields, in order: D gene, V gene, clone size, J gene, CDR3 protein, CDR3 DNA. The D gene is left open where the match is weak. The size entry is marked missing in some rows and otherwise reads once, few, many or a size class.

TRBD2	TRBV11-3	NA	TRBJ2-3	CASSLRRESTDTQYF	TGTGCCAGCAGCTTACGGCGGGAGAGCACAGATACGCAGTATTTT
NA	TRBV29-1	NA	TRBJ2-6	CSVGDISGANVLTF	TGCAGCGTTGGTGACATTTCTGGGGCCAACGTCCTGACTTTC
TRBD1	TRBV29-1	NA	TRBJ1-2	CSAGQINYGYTF	TGCAGCGCGGGACAGATTAACTATGGCTACACCTTC
NA	TRBV6-2/TRBV6-3	NA	TRBJ1-2	CASSPGHPNYGYTF	TGTGCCAGCAGCCCGGGACACCCTAACTATGGCTACACCTTC
TRBD1	TRBV19	NA	TRBJ2-3	CASSRQGAGDTQYF	TGTGCCAGTAGTAGACAGGGGGCAGGGGATACGCAGTATTTT
TRBD2	TRBV24-1	NA	TRBJ2-7	CATSDPNRGENYEQYF	TGTGCCACCAGTGATCCTAACCGGGGGGAGAACTACGAGCAGTACTTC
NA	TRBV5-1	NA	TRBJ2-2	CASSLNENTGELFF	TGCGCCAGCAGCTTGAATGAGAACACCGGGGAGCTGTTTTTT
TRBD1	TRBV5-6	few	TRBJ2-7	CASSSGQGRSYEQYF	TGTGCCAGCAGCTCTGGACAGGGTCGCTCCTACGAGCAGTACTTC
NA	TRBV3-1/TRBV3-2	NA	TRBJ1-1	CASSHTGDTEAFF	TGTGCCAGCAGTCATACCGGGGACACTGAAGCTTTCTTT
NA	TRBV7-9	NA	TRBJ2-7	CASSRTGGSEQYF	TGTGCCAGCAGCCGGACAGGAGGGAGCGAGCAGTACTTC
NA	TRBV6-6	NA	TRBJ1-1	CASSKDSEAFF	TGTGCCAGCAGCAAAGACAGTGAAGCTTTCTTT
NA	TRBV4-1	NA	TRBJ1-1	CASSSLRTEAFF	TGCGCCAGCAGCTCACTGCGGACTGAAGCTTTCTTT
NA	TRBV6-5	NA	TRBJ1-1	CASSYEGRSNTEAFF	TGTGCCAGCAGTTACGAGGGGCGATCGAACACTGAAGCTTTCTTT
TRBD2	TRBV3-1/TRBV3-2	NA	TRBJ2-1	CASSQTSGGPNEQFF	TGTGCCAGCAGCCAAACTAGCGGGGGGCCCAATGAGCAGTTCTTC
TRBD1	TRBV15	NA	TRBJ1-2	CATSRDTGGGGYTF	TGTGCCACCAGCAGAGATACAGGGGGCGGAGGCTACACCTTC
NA	TRBV29-1	NA	TRBJ1-1	CSVLPTETEAFF	TGCAGCGTTCTCCCTACAGAGACTGAAGCTTTCTTT
NA	TRBV18	NA	TRBJ2-5	CASSPQMKGETQYF	TGTGCCAGCTCACCACAGATGAAGGGGGAGACCCAGTACTTC
TRBD2	TRBV19	NA	TRBJ2-1	CASSSTSGGAYNEQFF	TGTGCCAGTAGTTCCACTAGCGGGGGTGCCTACAATGAGCAGTTCTTC
NA	TRBV19	NA	TRBJ1-1	CAIKGDMNTEAFF	TGTGCGATAAAGGGGGACATGAACACTGAAGCTTTCTTT
NA	TRBV10-1	NA	TRBJ1-1	CASPPGRNTEAFF	TGCGCCAGCCCCCCAGGGAGGAACACTGAAGCTTTCTTT
NA	TRBV19	NA	TRBJ1-1	CASSSGAANTEAFF	TGTGCCAGTAGCTCCGGGGCAGCGAACACTGAAGCTTTCTTT
NA	TRBV2	NA	TRBJ1-1	CASQQDVRAEAFF	TGTGCCAGCCAACAAGACGTACGAGCTGAAGCTTTCTTT